This TCR beta chain was obtained from a study of CD8 T cells in ankylosing spondylitis. Study-wide points: The clones that were linked to disease were reported to be significantly enriched in matched synovial fluid samples from ankylosing spondylitis patients. A number of the motif variants had already been described in reactive arthritis synovial fluid and blood. Disease-linked clones were CD8+ and relatively rare in peripheral blood. One TCR beta motif, made up of roughly eight highly homologous variants, appeared characteristic of ankylosing spondylitis blood.

V was shortened by 6 bases and J by 8 bases, with 19 bases between the two germline ends. Germline V lookup: CDR1 DFQATT, CDR2 SNEGSKA (reference sequence). The CDR3 is 13 amino acids. Note on this clonotype: Its target is unknown.

In making TCR beta libraries, quantitative 5'-RACE with molecular barcodes was used. TCRdb reprocessed the 5' RACE reads via MiXCR and lists one record per CDR3 protein. Here the sample spans some 840,000 distinct CDR3 sequences, about 10% being singletons. The sequenced material came from blood, either unsorted or a sorted T cell fraction (not recorded which). The chain joins TRBV20-1 to TRBJ1-2, with TRBD1 as a possible D gene (6 bases). This clonotype was sampled from a male donor with ankylosing spondylitis. The CDR3 DNA reads TGCAGTGCAATAATACAGGGCTCTCACGGCTACACCTTC. Its protein product is CSAIIQGSHGYTF.